These T cell receptor beta chains were read from a single sample in a study of vaccination and CD4 T cells after COVID-19. Via MiXCR, TCRdb re-called the PCR reads, giving one row per CDR3 protein. The sample has approximately 19,000 distinct CDR3 sequences; about 61% are singletons. These receptors lack a known antigen. Material: CD4+ T cells from blood, cultured in vitro. These receptors all come from a human donor who had recovered from COVID-19. Both conserved end residues are part of each CDR3. The D gene is left open where the match is weak. Rows give clone size only sometimes, using once, few, many, or a class for an expanded clone.

D,J,size,V,CDR3,DNA
NA,TRBJ2-5,NA,TRBV2,CASNKQETQYF,TGTGCCAGCAACAAGCAAGAGACCCAGTACTTC
NA,TRBJ2-1,NA,TRBV5-1,CASSLDTRGVNNEQFF,TGCGCCAGCAGCTTGGATACCAGGGGTGTGAACAATGAGCAGTTCTTC
TRBD1,TRBJ1-1,once,TRBV2,CASTTNTGGEEAFF,TGTGCCAGCACCACCAACACAGGGGGAGAGGAGGCTTTCTTT
NA,TRBJ1-2,NA,TRBV20-1,CSASSGTGGYTF,TGCAGTGCTAGCTCCGGGACCGGAGGCTACACCTTC
TRBD1,TRBJ1-5,few,TRBV19,CASKPVTGNQPQHF,TGTGCCAGTAAACCAGTGACAGGGAATCAGCCCCAGCATTTT
NA,TRBJ1-1,NA,TRBV30,CAWRVREPPEAFF,TGTGCCTGGCGAGTGAGGGAGCCTCCTGAAGCTTTCTTT
TRBD1,TRBJ1-1,NA,TRBV30,CAWSDKPGTGGGEAFF,TGTGCCTGGAGTGATAAACCCGGGACAGGGGGCGGTGAAGCTTTCTTT
TRBD2,TRBJ2-5,NA,TRBV24-1,CATSDLTSGREETQYF,TGTGCCACCAGTGATTTAACTAGCGGGAGGGAAGAGACCCAGTACTTC
TRBD2,TRBJ2-4,NA,TRBV12-3/TRBV12-4,CASSYGLAGPQYF,TGTGCCAGCAGTTATGGACTAGCAGGACCCCAGTACTTC
NA,TRBJ2-5,once,TRBV30,CAWSAHYGETQYF,TGTGCCTGGAGTGCCCACTACGGAGAGACCCAGTACTTC
NA,TRBJ1-2,NA,TRBV7-8,CASSLLQGHGYTF,TGTGCCAGCAGCTTATTACAGGGCCATGGCTACACCTTC
NA,TRBJ1-2,few,TRBV12-3/TRBV12-4,CASSRLGGRQGYTF,TGTGCCAGCAGTCGTCTGGGCGGCCGGCAGGGCTACACCTTC
NA,TRBJ2-6,NA,TRBV5-4,CASSLRTGPGANVLTF,TGTGCCAGCAGCTTACGGACCGGGCCTGGGGCCAACGTCCTGACTTTC
NA,TRBJ1-2,few,TRBV28,CASSSLRGGVGGYTF,TGTGCCAGCAGTTCTTTACGGGGTGGGGTTGGTGGCTACACCTTC
NA,TRBJ2-2,NA,TRBV6-1,CASSGVRTGELFF,TGTGCCAGCAGTGGAGTCCGCACCGGGGAGCTGTTTTTT
TRBD1,TRBJ1-6,few,TRBV7-2,CASSLSDRGGSPLHF,TGTGCCAGCAGCTTAAGTGACAGGGGTGGCTCACCCCTCCACTTT
TRBD1,TRBJ2-5,NA,TRBV7-7,CASSNQPGQGQETQYF,TGTGCTAGCAGCAATCAGCCGGGACAGGGGCAAGAGACCCAGTACTTC
NA,TRBJ1-4,NA,TRBV19,CASTTPGTFRLELFF,TGTGCCAGTACCACACCCGGGACATTCCGTCTGGAACTGTTTTTT
NA,TRBJ2-1,few,TRBV6-1,CASTGGLAYNEQFF,TGTGCCAGCACCGGAGGACTGGCCTACAATGAGCAGTTCTTC
NA,TRBJ2-1,once,TRBV18,CASSPPASRDEQFF,TGTGCCAGCTCACCGCCGGCGAGTAGGGATGAGCAGTTCTTC
TRBD2,TRBJ2-1,once,TRBV5-1,CASSTTSGSYNEQFF,TGCGCCAGCAGCACTACTAGCGGCTCCTACAATGAGCAGTTCTTC
NA,TRBJ2-4,NA,TRBV4-1,CASSQAKGQNIQYF,TGCGCCAGCAGCCAAGCCAAGGGACAAAACATTCAGTACTTC
NA,TRBJ2-5,NA,TRBV20-1,CSARSTGRETQYF,TGCAGTGCTAGGAGTACAGGGCGAGAGACCCAGTACTTC
NA,TRBJ1-5,NA,TRBV20-1,CSAGDTREFQPQHF,TGCAGTGCTGGGGACACCCGGGAGTTCCAGCCCCAGCATTTT
NA,TRBJ1-1,NA,TRBV5-1,CASSFQGSTEAFF,TGCGCCAGCAGCTTCCAGGGGAGTACTGAAGCTTTCTTT
TRBD1,TRBJ1-6,few,TRBV7-3,CASSPNAGQGSPLHF,TGTGCCAGCAGCCCGAACGCGGGACAGGGTTCACCCCTCCACTTT
TRBD1,TRBJ1-2,NA,TRBV28,CASIQPGTGFYGYTF,TGTGCCAGCATCCAGCCTGGGACAGGATTCTATGGCTACACCTTC
NA,TRBJ1-6,NA,TRBV12-3/TRBV12-4,CASSQQERSSPLHF,TGTGCCAGCAGCCAACAGGAGCGGAGTTCACCCCTCCACTTT
NA,TRBJ1-3,NA,TRBV30,CASTDGGNTIYF,TGTGCCTCCACCGACGGGGGAAACACCATATATTTT
TRBD1,TRBJ1-5,NA,TRBV7-2,CASSSRQGTVPQHF,TGTGCCAGCAGCTCTCGACAGGGCACGGTGCCCCAGCATTTT
NA,TRBJ1-1,once,TRBV30,CAWSARGASTEAFF,TGTGCCTGGAGTGCACGGGGGGCCTCCACTGAAGCTTTCTTT
NA,TRBJ1-2,NA,TRBV20-1,CSAGSLYGYTF,TGCAGTGCTGGATCCCTCTATGGCTACACCTTC